The entry below gives a single TCR beta chain sequence along with its context. The entry originates in a study of cytomegalovirus exposure and HLA in healthy donors. CDR1 is SEHNR and CDR2 is FQNEAQ in the germline V gene (reference sequence). This CDR3 has 16 amino acids. V gave up 3 bases and J gave up 5 bases; unmatched junction bases: 9. Amplification used 60 Vbeta primers and 13 Jbeta primers. The table came from immunoSEQ multiplex PCR; TCRdb's copy has only in-frame clones and leaves some out. This sample has 150,000 to 200,000 clones, with about four fifths found just once. V is TRBV7-9 and J is TRBJ1-5; 8 bases are a match to TRBD1. This receptor was identified in a man aged 18 to 30 in good health and CMV-seronegative. Sequences were obtained from PBMCs. CDR3 sequence reads: CASSFWSGTGDQPQHF. CDR3 in DNA: TGTGCCAGCAGCTTCTGGAGCGGGACAGGAGATCAGCCCCAGCATTTT.